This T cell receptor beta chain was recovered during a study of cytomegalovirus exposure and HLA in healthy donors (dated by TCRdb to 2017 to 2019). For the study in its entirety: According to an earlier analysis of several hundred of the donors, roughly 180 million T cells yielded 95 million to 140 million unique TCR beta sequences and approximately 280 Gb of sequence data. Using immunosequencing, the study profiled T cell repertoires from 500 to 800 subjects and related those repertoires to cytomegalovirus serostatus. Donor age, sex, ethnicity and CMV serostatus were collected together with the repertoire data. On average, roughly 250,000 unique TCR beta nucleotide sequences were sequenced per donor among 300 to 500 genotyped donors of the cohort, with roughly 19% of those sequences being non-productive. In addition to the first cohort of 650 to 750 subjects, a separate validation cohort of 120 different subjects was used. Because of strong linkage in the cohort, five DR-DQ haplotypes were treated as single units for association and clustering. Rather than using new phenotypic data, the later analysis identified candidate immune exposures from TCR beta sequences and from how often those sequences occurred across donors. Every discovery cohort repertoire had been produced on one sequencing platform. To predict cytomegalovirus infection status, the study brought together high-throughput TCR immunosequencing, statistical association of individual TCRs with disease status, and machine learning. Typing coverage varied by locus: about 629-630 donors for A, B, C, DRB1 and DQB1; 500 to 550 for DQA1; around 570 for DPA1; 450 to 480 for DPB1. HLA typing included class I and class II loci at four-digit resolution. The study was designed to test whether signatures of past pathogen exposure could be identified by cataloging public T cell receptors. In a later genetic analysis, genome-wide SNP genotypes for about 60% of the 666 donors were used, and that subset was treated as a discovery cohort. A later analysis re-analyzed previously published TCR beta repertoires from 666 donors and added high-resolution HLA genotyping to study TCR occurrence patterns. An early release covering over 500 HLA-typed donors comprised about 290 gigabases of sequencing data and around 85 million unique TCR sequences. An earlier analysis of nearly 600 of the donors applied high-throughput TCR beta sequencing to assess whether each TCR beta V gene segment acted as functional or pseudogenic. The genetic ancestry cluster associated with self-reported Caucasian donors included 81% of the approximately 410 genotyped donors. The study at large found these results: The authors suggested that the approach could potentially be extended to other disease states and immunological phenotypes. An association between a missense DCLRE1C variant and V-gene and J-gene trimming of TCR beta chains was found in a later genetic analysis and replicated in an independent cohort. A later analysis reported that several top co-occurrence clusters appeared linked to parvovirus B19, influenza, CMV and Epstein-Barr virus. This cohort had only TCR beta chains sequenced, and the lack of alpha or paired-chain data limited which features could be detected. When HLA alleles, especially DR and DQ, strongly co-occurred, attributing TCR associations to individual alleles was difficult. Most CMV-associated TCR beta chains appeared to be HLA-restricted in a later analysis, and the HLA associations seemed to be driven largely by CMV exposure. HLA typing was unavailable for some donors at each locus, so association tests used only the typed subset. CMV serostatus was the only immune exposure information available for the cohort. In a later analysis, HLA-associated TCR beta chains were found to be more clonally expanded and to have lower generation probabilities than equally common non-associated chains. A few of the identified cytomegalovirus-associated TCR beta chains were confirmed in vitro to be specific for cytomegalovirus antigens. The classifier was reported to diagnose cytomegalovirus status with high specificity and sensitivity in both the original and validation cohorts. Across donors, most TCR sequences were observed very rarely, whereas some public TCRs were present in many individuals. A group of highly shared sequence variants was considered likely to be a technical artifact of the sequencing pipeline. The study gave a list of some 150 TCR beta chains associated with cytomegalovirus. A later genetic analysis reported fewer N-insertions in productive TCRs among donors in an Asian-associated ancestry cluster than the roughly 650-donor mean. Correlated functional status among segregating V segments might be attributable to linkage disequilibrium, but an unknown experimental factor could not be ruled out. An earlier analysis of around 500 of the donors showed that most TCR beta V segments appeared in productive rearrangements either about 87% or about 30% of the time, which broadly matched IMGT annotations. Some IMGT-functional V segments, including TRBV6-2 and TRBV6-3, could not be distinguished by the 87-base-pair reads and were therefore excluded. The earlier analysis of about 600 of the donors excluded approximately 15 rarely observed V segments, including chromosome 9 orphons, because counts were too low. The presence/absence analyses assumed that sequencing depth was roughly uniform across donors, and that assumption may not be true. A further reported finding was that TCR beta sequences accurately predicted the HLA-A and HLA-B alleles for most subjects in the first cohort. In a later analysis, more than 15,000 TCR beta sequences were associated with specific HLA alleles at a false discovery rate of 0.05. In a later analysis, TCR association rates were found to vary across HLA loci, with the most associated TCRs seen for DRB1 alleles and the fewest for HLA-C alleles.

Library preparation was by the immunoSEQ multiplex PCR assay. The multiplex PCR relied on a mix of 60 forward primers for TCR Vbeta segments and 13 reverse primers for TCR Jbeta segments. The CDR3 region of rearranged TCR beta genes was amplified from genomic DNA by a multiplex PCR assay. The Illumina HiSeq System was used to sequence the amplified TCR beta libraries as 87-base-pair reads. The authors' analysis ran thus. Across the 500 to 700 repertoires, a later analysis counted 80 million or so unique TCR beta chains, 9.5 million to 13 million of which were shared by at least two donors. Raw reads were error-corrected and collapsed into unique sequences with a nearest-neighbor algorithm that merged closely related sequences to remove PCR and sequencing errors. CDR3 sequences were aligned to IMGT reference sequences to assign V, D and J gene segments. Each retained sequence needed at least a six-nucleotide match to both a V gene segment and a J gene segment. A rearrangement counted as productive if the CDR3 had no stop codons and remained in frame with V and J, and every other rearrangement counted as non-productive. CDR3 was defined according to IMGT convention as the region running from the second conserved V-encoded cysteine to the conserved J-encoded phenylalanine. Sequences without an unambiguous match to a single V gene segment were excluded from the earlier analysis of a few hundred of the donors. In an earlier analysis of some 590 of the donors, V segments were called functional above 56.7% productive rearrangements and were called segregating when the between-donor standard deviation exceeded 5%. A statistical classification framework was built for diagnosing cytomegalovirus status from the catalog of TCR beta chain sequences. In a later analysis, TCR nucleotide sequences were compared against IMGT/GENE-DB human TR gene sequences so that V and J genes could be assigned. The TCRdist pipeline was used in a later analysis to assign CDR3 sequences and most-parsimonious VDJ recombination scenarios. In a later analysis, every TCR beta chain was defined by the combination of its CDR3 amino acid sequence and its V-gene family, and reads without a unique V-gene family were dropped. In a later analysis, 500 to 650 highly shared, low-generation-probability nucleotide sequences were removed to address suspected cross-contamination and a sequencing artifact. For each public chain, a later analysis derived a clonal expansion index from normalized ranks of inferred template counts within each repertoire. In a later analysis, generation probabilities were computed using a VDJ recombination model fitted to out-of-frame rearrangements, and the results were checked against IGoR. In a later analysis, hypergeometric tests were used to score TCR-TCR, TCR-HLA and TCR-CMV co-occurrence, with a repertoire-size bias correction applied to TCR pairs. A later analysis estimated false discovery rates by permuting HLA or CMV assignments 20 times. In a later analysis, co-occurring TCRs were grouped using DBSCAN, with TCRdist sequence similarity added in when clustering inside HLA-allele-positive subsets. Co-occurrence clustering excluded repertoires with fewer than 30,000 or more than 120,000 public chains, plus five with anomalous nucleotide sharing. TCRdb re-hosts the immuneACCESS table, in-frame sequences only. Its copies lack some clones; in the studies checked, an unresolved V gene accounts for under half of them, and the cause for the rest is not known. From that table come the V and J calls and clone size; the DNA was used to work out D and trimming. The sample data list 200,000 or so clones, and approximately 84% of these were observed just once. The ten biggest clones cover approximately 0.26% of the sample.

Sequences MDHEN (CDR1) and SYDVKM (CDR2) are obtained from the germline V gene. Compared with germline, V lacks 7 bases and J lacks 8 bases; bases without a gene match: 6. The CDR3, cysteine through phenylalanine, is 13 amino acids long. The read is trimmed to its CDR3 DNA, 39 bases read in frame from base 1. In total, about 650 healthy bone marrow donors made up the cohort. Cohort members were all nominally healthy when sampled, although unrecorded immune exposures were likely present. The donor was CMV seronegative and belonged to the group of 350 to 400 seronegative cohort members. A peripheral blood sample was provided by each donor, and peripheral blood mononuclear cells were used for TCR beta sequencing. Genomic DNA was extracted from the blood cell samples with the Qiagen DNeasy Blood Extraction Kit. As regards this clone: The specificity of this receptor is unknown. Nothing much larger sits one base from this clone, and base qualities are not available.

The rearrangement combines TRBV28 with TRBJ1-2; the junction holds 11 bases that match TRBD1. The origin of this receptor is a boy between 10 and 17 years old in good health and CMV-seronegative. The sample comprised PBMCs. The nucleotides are TGTGCCAGCATTTGGACAGGGGGCGAAGGCTACACCTTC. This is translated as CASIWTGGEGYTF.